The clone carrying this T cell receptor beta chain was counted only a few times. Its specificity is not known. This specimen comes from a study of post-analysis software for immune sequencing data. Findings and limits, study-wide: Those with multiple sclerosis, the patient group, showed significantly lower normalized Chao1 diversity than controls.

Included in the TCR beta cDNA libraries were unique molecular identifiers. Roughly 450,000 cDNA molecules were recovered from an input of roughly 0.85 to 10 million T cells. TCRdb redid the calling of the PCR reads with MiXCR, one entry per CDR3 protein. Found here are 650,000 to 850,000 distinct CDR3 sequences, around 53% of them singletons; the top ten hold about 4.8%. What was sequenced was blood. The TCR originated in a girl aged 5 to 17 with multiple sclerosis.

CDR3 sequence reads: CASSSGRLAGGTDTQYF. In DNA, the CDR3 is TGTGCCAGCAGCTCCGGTCGACTAGCGGGCGGCACAGATACGCAGTATTTT. The genes are TRBV7-9 and TRBJ2-3, with 10 bases aligning to TRBD2. V lost 4 bases and J lost 1; bases outside the gene matches: 8. The CDR3 runs to 17 residues. Per germline, CDR1 SEHNR and CDR2 FQNEAQ (reference sequence).